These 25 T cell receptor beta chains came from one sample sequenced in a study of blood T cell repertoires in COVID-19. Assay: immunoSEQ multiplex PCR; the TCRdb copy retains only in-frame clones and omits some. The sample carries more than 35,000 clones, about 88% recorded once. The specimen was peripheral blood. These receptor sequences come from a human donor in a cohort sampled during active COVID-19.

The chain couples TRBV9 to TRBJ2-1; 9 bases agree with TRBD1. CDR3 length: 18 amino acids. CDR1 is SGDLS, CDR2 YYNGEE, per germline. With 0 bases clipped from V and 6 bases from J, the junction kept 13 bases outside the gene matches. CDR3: CASSVAQPRGTGFNEQFF. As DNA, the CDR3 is TGTGCCAGCAGCGTAGCGCAGCCTAGGGGGACAGGGTTCAATGAGCAGTTCTTC.

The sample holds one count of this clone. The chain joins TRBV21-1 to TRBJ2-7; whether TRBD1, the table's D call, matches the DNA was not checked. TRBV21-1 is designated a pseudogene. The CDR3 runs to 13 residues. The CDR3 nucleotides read TGTGCCAGCAGCACCAGGGGGACCTACGAGCAGTACTTC. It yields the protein CASSTRGTYEQYF.

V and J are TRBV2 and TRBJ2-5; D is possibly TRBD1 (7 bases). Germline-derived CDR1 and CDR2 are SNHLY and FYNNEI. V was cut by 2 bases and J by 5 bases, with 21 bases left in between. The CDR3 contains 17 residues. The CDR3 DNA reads TGTGCCAGCAGTGAATTGATTTCAGGGGGGAGAGGGGAGACCCAGTACTTC. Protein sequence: CASSELISGGRGETQYF.

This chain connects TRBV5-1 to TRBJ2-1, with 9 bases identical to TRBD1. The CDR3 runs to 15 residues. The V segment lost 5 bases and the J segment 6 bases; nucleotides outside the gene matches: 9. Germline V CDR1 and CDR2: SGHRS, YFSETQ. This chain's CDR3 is CASSRVGTGFNEQFF. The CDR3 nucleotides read TGCGCCAGCAGTCGGGTCGGGACAGGGTTCAATGAGCAGTTCTTC.

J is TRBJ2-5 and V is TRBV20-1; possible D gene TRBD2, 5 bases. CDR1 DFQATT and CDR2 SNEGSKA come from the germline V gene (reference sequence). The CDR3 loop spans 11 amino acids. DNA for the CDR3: TGCAGCGGGATCATCCAAGAGACCCAGTACTTC. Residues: CSGIIQETQYF.

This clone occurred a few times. CDR3 nucleotide sequence: TGTGCCAGTAGTATAGTGTTGGGGGCTCCCCTAGGCCAGCCCCAGCATTTT. Protein sequence: CASSIVLGAPLGQPQHF. This chain uses TRBV19 with TRBJ1-5; D might be TRBD1 (6 bases). Germline V gene data show CDR1 as LNHDA and CDR2 as SQIVND (reference sequence). V was trimmed by 1 base and J by 7 bases, leaving 20 bases between them. This CDR3 region has 17 residues.

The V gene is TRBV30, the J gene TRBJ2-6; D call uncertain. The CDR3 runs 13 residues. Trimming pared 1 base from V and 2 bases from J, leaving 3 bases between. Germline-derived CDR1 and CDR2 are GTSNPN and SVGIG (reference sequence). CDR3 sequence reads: CAWSGAGANVLTF. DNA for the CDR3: TGTGCCTGGAGTGGCGCTGGGGCCAACGTCCTGACTTTC.

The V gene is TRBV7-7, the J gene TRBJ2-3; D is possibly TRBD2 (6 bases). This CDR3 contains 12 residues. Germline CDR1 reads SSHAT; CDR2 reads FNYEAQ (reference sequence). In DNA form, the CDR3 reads TGTGCTAGCGGCGACCCCGGGAATACGCAGTATTTT. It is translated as CASGDPGNTQYF.

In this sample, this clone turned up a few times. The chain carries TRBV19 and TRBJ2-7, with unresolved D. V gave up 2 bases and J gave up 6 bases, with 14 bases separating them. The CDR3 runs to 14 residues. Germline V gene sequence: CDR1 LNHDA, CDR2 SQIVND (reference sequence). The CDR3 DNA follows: TGTGCCAGTAGTATAAAACACCCCCCGGGCGAGCAGTACTTC. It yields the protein CASSIKHPPGEQYF. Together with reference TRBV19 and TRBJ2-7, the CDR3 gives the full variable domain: DGGITQSPKYLFRKEGQNVTLSCEQNLNHDAMYWYRQDPGQGLRLIYYSQIVNDFQKGDIAEGYSVSREKKESFPLTVTSAQKNPTAFYLCASSIKHPPGEQYFGPGTRLTVT.

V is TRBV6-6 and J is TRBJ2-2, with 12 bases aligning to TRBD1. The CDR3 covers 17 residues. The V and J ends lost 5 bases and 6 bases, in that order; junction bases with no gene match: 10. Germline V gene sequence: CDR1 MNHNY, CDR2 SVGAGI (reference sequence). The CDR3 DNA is TGTGCCAGCAGTCCCCCCGCCGGGACAGGGGGCTCCGGGGAGCTGTTTTTT. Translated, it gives CASSPPAGTGGSGELFF.

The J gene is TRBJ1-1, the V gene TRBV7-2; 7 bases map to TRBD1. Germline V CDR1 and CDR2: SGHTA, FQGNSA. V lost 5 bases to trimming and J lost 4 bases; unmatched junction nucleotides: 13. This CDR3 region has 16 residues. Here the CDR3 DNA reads TGTGCCAGCAGCCTGCGACAGGGAAGGTTGTCCACTGAAGCTTTCTTT. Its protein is CASSLRQGRLSTEAFF.

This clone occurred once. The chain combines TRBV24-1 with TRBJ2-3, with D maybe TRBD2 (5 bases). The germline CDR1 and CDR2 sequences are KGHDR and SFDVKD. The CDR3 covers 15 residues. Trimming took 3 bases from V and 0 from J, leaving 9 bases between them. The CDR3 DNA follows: TGTGCCACCAGTGATAGGACGGGGAGCACAGATACGCAGTATTTT. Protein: CATSDRTGSTDTQYF.

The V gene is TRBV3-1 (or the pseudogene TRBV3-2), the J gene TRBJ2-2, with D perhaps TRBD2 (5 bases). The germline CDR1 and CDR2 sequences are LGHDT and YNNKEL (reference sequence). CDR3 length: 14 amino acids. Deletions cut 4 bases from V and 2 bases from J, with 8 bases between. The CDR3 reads CASSPPSNTGELFF. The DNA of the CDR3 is TGTGCCAGCAGCCCCCCTAGCAACACCGGGGAGCTGTTTTTT.

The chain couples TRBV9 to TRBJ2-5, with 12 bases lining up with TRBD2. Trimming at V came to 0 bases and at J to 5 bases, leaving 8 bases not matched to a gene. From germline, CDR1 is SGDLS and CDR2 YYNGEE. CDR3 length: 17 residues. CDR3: CASSVGASGGAGETQYF. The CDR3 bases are TGTGCCAGCAGCGTAGGTGCTAGCGGGGGGGCCGGGGAGACCCAGTACTTC.

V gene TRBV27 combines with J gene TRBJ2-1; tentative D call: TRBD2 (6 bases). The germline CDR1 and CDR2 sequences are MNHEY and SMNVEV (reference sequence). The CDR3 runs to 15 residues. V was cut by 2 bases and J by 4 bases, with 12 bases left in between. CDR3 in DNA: TGTGCCAGCAGTTTAAGTGGGGGGACTTACAATGAGCAGTTCTTC. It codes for CASSLSGGTYNEQFF.

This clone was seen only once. The CDR3 reads CASSLTGGGGPDTQYF. DNA for the CDR3: TGTGCCAGCAGCCTAACTGGCGGGGGGGGCCCAGATACGCAGTATTTT. The chain joins TRBV28 to TRBJ2-3; 9 nucleotides line up with TRBD2. V was clipped by 6 bases and J by 4 bases; unmatched bases: 11. The length of the CDR3 is 16 residues. Germline V gives CDR1 MDHEN, CDR2 SYDVKM.

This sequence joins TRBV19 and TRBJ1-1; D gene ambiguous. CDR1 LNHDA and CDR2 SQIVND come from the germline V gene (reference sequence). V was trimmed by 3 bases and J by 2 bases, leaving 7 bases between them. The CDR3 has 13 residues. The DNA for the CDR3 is TGTGCCAGTAGTATTGGCAAAAACACTGAAGCTTTCTTT. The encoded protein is CASSIGKNTEAFF.

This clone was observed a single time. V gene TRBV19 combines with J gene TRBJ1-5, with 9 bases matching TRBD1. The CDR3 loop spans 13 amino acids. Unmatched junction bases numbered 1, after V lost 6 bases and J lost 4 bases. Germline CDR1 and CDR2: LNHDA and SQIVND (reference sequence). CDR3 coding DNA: TGTGCCAGTAGGGACAGGGGAAATCAGCCCCAGCATTTT. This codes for CASRDRGNQPQHF.

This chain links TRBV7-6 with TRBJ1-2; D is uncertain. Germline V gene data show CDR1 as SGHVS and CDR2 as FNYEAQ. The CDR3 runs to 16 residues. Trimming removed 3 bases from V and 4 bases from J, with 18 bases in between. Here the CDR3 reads CASSLREGRAGYGYTF. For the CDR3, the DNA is TGTGCCAGCAGCTTGAGAGAGGGCCGGGCCGGCTATGGCTACACCTTC. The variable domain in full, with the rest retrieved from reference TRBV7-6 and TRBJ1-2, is GAGVSQSPRYKVTKRGQDVALRCDPISGHVSLYWYRQALGQGPEFLTYFNYEAQQDKSGLPNDRFSAERPEGSISTLTIQRTEQRDSAMYRCASSLREGRAGYGYTFGSGTRLTVV.

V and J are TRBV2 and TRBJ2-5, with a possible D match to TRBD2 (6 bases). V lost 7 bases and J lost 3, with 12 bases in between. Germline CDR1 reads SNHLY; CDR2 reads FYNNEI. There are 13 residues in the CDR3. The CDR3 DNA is TGTGCCAGCACAAGTCGGGAGAAAGAGACCCAGTACTTC. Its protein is CASTSREKETQYF.

CDR3 residues: CASTSGDVETQYF. The CDR3 DNA reads as TGTGCCAGCACTAGCGGGGACGTAGAGACCCAGTACTTC. The genes are TRBV6-5 and TRBJ2-5, with 9 bases fitting TRBD2. This CDR3 spans 13 amino acids. V dropped 7 bases and J dropped 4; count of bases not matched to a gene: 4. Looked up from germline, CDR1 is MNHEY and CDR2 is SVGAGI.

In nucleotides, the CDR3 is TGTGCCAGTAGTATTAGATCAGGGGAGCCCCAGCATTTT. Its protein product is CASSIRSGEPQHF. The chain carries TRBV19 and TRBJ1-5; tentatively, D is TRBD1 (6 bases). The V end was cut by 3 bases, the J end by 8 bases, with 11 bases between. The CDR3 loop spans 13 amino acids. Per germline, CDR1 LNHDA and CDR2 SQIVND (reference sequence).

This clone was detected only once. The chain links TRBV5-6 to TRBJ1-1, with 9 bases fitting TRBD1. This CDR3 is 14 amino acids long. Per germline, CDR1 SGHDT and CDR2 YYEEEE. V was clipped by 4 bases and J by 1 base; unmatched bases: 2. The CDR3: CASSRGQGNTEAFF. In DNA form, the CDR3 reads TGTGCCAGCAGCCGGGGACAGGGGAACACTGAAGCTTTCTTT. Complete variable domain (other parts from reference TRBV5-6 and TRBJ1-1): DAGVTQSPTHLIKTRGQQVTLRCSPKSGHDTVSWYQQALGQGPQFIFQYYEEEERQRGNFPDRFSGHQFPNYSSELNVNALLLGDSALYLCASSRGQGNTEAFFGQGTRLTVV.

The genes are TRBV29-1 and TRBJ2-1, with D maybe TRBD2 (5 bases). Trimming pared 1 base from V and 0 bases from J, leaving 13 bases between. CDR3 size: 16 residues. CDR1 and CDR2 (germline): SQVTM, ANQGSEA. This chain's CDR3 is CSVEVLDSSSYNEQFF. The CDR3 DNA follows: TGCAGCGTTGAAGTCTTGGACTCCAGCTCCTACAATGAGCAGTTCTTC.

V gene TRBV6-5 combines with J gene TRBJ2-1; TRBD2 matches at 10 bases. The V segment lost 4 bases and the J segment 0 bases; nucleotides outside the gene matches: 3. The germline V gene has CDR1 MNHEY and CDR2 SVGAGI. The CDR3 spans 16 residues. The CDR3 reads CASSSVAGGSYNEQFF. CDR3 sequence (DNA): TGTGCCAGCAGTTCCGTAGCGGGGGGCTCCTACAATGAGCAGTTCTTC.